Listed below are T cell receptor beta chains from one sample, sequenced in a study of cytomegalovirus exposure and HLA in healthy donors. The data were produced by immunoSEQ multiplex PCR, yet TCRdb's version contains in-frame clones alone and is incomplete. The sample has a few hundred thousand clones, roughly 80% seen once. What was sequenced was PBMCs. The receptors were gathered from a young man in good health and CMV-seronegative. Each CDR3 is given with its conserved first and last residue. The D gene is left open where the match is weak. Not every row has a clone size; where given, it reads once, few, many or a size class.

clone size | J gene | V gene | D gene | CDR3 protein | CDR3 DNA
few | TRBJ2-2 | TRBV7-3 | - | CASSLDSSDTGELFF | TGTGCCAGCAGCTTAGACAGCTCCGACACCGGGGAGCTGTTTTTT
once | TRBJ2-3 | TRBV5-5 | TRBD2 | CASSLIRVGGSQYF | TGTGCCAGCAGCTTGATTCGTGTCGGGGGGTCGCAGTATTTT
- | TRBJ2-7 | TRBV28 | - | CASRRTATYEQYF | TGTGCCAGCAGGCGGACAGCAACCTACGAGCAGTACTTC
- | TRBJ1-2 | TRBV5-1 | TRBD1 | CATSPVQGSYGYTF | TGCGCCACCAGCCCGGTACAGGGGAGCTATGGCTACACCTTC
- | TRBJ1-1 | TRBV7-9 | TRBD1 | CASSSRQGANTEAFF | TGTGCCAGCAGCTCCCGACAGGGAGCGAACACTGAAGCTTTCTTT
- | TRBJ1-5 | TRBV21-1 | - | CASSKVAFRGHGNQPQHF | TGTGCCAGCAGCAAAGTAGCGTTCAGGGGGCATGGCAATCAGCCCCAGCATTTT
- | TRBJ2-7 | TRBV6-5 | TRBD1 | CASIPGTGTYEQYF | TGTGCCAGCATCCCCGGGACAGGGACCTACGAGCAGTACTTC
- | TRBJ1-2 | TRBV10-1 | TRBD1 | CASSELDRGRGYTF | TGCGCCAGCAGTGAGCTTGACAGGGGTCGTGGCTACACCTTC
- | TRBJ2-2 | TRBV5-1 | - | CASSLEGGVRTGELFF | TGCGCCAGCAGCTTGGAAGGAGGGGTCAGGACCGGGGAGCTGTTTTTT
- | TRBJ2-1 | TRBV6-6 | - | CASSYTGESYNEQFF | TGTGCCAGCAGTTACACGGGGGAGAGCTACAATGAGCAGTTCTTC
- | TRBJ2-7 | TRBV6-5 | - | CASSLTNSYEQYF | TGTGCCAGCAGTTTGACTAACTCCTACGAGCAGTACTTC
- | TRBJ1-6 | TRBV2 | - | CASSELGLYSPLHF | TGTGCCAGCAGTGAGCTGGGGCTTTATTCACCCCTCCACTTT
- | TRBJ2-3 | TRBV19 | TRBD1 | CASSIYGRGMPDTQYF | TGTGCCAGTAGTATATACGGCAGGGGGATGCCAGATACGCAGTATTTT
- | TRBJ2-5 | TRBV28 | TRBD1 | CASNLQGTQETQYF | TGTGCCAGCAATCTACAGGGGACCCAAGAGACCCAGTACTTC
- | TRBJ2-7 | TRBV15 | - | CATSSRGSSYEQYF | TGTGCCACCAGCTCTAGGGGGTCCTCCTACGAGCAGTACTTC
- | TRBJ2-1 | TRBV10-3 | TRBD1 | CAIRDSSYNEQFF | TGTGCCATCCGGGACAGCTCCTACAATGAGCAGTTCTTC